The clone carrying this T cell receptor (beta chain) was recorded once. Its target is not known. Cultured CD4+ T-cell DNA underwent Oncomine TCR Beta short-read sequencing. DNA came from CD4+ T cells after culture. From the PCR reads, TCRdb called clonotypes with MiXCR, one entry per CDR3 protein. The sample holds 15,000 to 20,000 distinct CDR3 sequences, approximately 27% seen once. The sample comes from a study of vaccination and CD4 T cells after COVID-19. The wider study: Sampling that followed vaccination took place a median approximately 79 days after dose two, within a range of 14 to 241. Stimulation of cells relied on overlapping spike peptides derived from SARS-CoV-2, HCoV-NL63, HCoV-OC43 and HCoV-229E.

Treatment reported: approximately 11-day PBMC culture with coronavirus spike peptide pools or control peptides (ViraFEST assay). The sequencing input was cultured CD4+ T cells from blood. This clonotype was sampled from a human donor with COVID-19.

The CDR3 region is CASSVQPIDTQYF. The CDR3 DNA sequence: TGTGCCAGCAGTGTACAACCTATAGATACGCAGTATTTT. The chain links TRBV28 to TRBJ2-3; no clear D. Trimming pared 5 bases from V and 5 bases from J, leaving 11 bases between. From germline, CDR1 is MDHEN and CDR2 SYDVKM. The CDR3 covers 13 residues.